This passage covers 15 T cell receptor beta chains from one sample sequenced in a study of shared T cell receptors in the human thymus. The assay was immunoSEQ multiplex PCR, and TCRdb's table has in-frame clones only and misses some. The repertoire has about 710,000 clones, around 87% of them found once; the top ten carry 0.0094%. These same data were also listed under a study on human thymus T cells.

Sequenced: thymocytes. Receptors originate from a boy under two years old with a congenital heart defect.

J is TRBJ2-7 and V is TRBV2; TRBD2 matches at 10 bases. This CDR3 is built from 13 residues. Germline CDR1 is SNHLY and CDR2 is FYNNEI. V lost 7 bases and J lost 3; bases outside the gene matches: 3. This CDR3 is CASIPSGGYEQYF. The CDR3, as DNA: TGTGCCAGCATCCCTAGCGGGGGCTACGAGCAGTACTTC. The variable domain in full, completed from reference TRBV2 and TRBJ2-7, reads EPEVTQTPSHQVTQMGQEVILRCVPISNHLYFYWYRQILGQKVEFLVSFYNNEISEKSEIFDDQFSVERPDGSNFTLKIRSTKLEDSAMYFCASIPSGGYEQYFGPGTRLTVT.

The V gene is TRBV6-5, the J gene TRBJ1-2; 7 positions agree with TRBD1. Germline V CDR1 and CDR2: MNHEY, SVGAGI. V was clipped by 8 bases and J by 8 bases; unmatched bases: 8. The CDR3 is 12 residues long. The CDR3 reads CASGIRGDGYTF. The DNA for the CDR3 is TGTGCCAGCGGGATCAGGGGGGACGGCTACACCTTC.

CDR3 region: CASSIQTGTKGFSYSTDTQYF. CDR3 coding DNA: TGTGCCAGTAGTATCCAAACCGGGACAAAGGGCTTTTCCTATAGCACAGATACGCAGTATTTT. The chain carries TRBV19 and TRBJ2-3, with D perhaps TRBD1 (6 bases). The CDR3 totals 21 residues. Trimming took off 3 bases at V and 0 bases at J, with 28 bases between the two ends. Looked up from germline, CDR1 is LNHDA and CDR2 is SQIVND (reference sequence).

The chain couples TRBV4-2 to TRBJ2-7; 7 nucleotides align to TRBD1. Germline values: CDR1 LGHNA, CDR2 YNFKEQ. The CDR3 totals 16 residues. With V trimmed by 1 base and J by 2 bases, 8 bases remained unmatched. In nucleotides, the CDR3 is TGTGCCAGCAGCCAAGTTAACAGGGGTTGTACCTACGAGCAGTACTTC. Protein: CASSQVNRGCTYEQYF.

V usage is TRBV11-2 and J usage is TRBJ2-2; TRBD1 might be the D (5 bases). Germline assignment: CDR1 SGHAT and CDR2 FQNNGV. Trimming stripped 5 bases from V and 0 bases from J, with 16 bases between. This CDR3 comprises 17 residues. CDR3 loop: CASSTPSTVSNTGELFF. In DNA, the CDR3 is TGTGCCAGCAGCACCCCCTCGACAGTTTCGAACACCGGGGAGCTGTTTTTT.

The V call is TRBV4-3, the J call TRBJ2-1; 10 nucleotides line up with TRBD2. This CDR3 comprises 19 residues. CDR1 and CDR2 from the germline V gene are LGHNA and YSLEER. V lost 0 bases to trimming and J lost 9 bases; unmatched junction nucleotides: 17. CDR3 residues: CASSQEPDPEREGLAEQFF. The CDR3, as DNA: TGCGCCAGCAGCCAAGAACCCGACCCGGAGCGGGAGGGCCTGGCTGAGCAGTTCTTC.

The J gene is TRBJ1-1, the V gene TRBV6-5, with D unclear. The V end lost 0 bases, the J end lost 7 bases, and 12 bases lay between the germline ends. CDR3 length: 14 amino acids. In germline, CDR1 is MNHEY, CDR2 SVGAGI. The CDR3 region is CASSYSRQSIEAFF. In DNA, the CDR3 is TGTGCCAGCAGTTACTCCAGGCAGAGTATTGAAGCTTTCTTT.

The rearrangement joins TRBV4-2 to TRBJ1-5, with D maybe TRBD1 (5 bases). Germline CDR1 reads LGHNA; CDR2 reads YNFKEQ. This CDR3 region has 14 residues. Trimming took 6 bases from V and 3 from J, leaving 12 bases between them. CDR3 protein: CASSKDRFNQPQHF. In DNA form, the CDR3 reads TGTGCCAGCAGTAAAGACAGATTCAATCAGCCCCAGCATTTT.

The CDR3 DNA reads TGTGCCACCAGCAGGTTACCGGGACAGGAGATTAATCAGCCCCAGCATTTT. This translates into CATSRLPGQEINQPQHF. The V and J genes are TRBV15 and TRBJ1-5, with 8 positions matching TRBD1. Trimming removed 3 bases from V and 4 bases from J; junction bases left unmatched: 11. Germline assignment: CDR1 LNHNV and CDR2 YYDKDF (reference sequence). The CDR3 extends over 17 amino acids.

The V and J genes are TRBV11-2 and TRBJ2-7, with 8 bases identical to TRBD2. V lost 2 bases, J lost 4 bases, and 4 bases stayed unmatched. This CDR3 region has 14 residues. CDR1 SGHAT and CDR2 FQNNGV come from the germline V gene. The CDR3 coding sequence is TGTGCCAGCAGCTTACGGGCGGGGGGTTACGAGCAGTACTTC. Protein product: CASSLRAGGYEQYF.

The genes are TRBV14 and TRBJ2-1, with TRBD2 matching 13 bases. Germline CDR1 and CDR2: SGHDN and FVKESK. The junction had 17 bases not matched to a gene; V was cut back by 0 bases and J by 9 bases. The CDR3 runs to 20 residues. As DNA, the CDR3 is TGTGCCAGCAGCCAAGATCCGACTAGCGGGAGGAGAGGACATCTCACTGAGCAGTTCTTC. Translation: CASSQDPTSGRRGHLTEQFF.

V is TRBV30 and J is TRBJ1-5; 7 bases line up with TRBD1. V lost 3 bases and J lost 6; bases outside the gene matches: 11. In germline, CDR1 is GTSNPN, CDR2 SVGIG (reference sequence). The CDR3 has 15 amino acids. The CDR3 nucleotides read TGTGCCTGGAGAATACAGGGGCGAGGAGGTCAGCCCCAGCATTTT. Translation: CAWRIQGRGGQPQHF.

The CDR3 loop is CASTTHPGGVYEQYF. The CDR3 DNA sequence: TGTGCCAGCACTACCCATCCCGGGGGGGTCTACGAGCAGTACTTC. The V gene is TRBV27, the J gene TRBJ2-7; 8 bases are a match to TRBD2. The trim removed 7 bases at V and 3 bases at J, leaving 11 bases unmatched. CDR3 size: 15 residues. CDR1 is MNHEY, CDR2 SMNVEV, per germline (reference sequence).

This clone has more than one count but fewer than ten. The CDR3 DNA sequence: TGTGCCAGTACCACAGAGTCTGGAAACACCATATATTTT. Its translation: CASTTESGNTIYF. This chain joins TRBV19 and TRBJ1-3; D is unresolved. Trimming left V 7 bases short and J 1 base short, with 8 bases between. Germline V lookup: CDR1 LNHDA, CDR2 SQIVND (reference sequence). The CDR3 contains 13 residues.

The chain carries TRBV9 and TRBJ2-1; 12 nucleotides align to TRBD2. The CDR3 runs to 17 residues. J was trimmed by 3 bases and V by 3 bases; bases with no gene match: 7. Germline V lookup: CDR1 SGDLS, CDR2 YYNGEE. CDR3 nucleotides: TGTGCCAGCAGCGCCCGGACTAGCGGGAATAACTACAATGAGCAGTTCTTC. Residues: CASSARTSGNNYNEQFF.